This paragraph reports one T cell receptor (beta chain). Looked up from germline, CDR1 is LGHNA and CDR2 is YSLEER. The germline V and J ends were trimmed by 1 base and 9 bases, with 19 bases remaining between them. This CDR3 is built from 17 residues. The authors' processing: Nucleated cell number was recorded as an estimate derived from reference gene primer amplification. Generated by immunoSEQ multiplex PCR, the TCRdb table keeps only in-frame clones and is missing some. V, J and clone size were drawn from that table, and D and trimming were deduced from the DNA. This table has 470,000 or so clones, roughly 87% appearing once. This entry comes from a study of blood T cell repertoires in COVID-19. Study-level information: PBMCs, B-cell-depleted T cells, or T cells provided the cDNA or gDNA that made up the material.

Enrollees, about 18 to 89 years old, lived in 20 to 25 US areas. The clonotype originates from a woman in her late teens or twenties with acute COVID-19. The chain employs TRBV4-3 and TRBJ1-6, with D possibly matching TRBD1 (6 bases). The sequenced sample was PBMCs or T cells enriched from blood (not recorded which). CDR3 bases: TGCGCCAGCAGCCAAGCGCACCCCCAGGGGATTGGTTCACCCCTCCACTTT. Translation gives CASSQAHPQGIGSPLHF.